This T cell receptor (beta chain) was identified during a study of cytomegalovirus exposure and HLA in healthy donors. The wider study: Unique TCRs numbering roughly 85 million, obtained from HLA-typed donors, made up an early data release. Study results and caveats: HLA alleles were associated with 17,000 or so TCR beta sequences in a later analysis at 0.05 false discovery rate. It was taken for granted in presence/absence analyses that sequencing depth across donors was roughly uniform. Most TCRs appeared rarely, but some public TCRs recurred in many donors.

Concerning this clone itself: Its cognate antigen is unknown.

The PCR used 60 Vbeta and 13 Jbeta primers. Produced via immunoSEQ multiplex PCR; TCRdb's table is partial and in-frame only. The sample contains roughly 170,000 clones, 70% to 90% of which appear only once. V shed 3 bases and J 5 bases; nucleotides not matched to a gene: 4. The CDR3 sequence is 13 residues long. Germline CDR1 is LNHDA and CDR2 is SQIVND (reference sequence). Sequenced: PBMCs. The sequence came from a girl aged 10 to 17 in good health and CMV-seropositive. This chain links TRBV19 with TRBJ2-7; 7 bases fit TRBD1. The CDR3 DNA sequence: TGTGCCAGTAGTATCACCGGGACAGACGAGCAGTACTTC. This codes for CASSITGTDEQYF. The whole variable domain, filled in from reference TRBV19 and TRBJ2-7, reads DGGITQSPKYLFRKEGQNVTLSCEQNLNHDAMYWYRQDPGQGLRLIYYSQIVNDFQKGDIAEGYSVSREKKESFPLTVTSAQKNPTAFYLCASSITGTDEQYFGPGTRLTVT.